The 9 T cell receptor beta chains reported below all come from one sample, sequenced in a study of cytomegalovirus exposure and HLA in healthy donors. TCRdb keeps only in-frame clones here, not all; method: immunoSEQ multiplex PCR. The sample lists 100,000 to 150,000 clones, 70% to 90% occurring once. Sequencing was carried out using PBMCs. Source of these receptors: a man aged 18 to 30 in good health and CMV-seropositive.

CDR3 protein: CASSPPQGGGRGSPLHF. CDR3 in DNA: TGTGCCAGCTCACCACCCCAAGGCGGAGGGAGAGGTTCACCCCTCCACTTT. The gene calls are TRBV18 and TRBJ1-6; no firm D call. The CDR3 has 17 amino acids. The germline CDR1 and CDR2 sequences are KGHSH and LQKENI. Deletions cut 0 bases from V and 9 bases from J, with 18 bases between.

This clone has only one observation. This chain links TRBV10-2 with TRBJ2-1; 7 bases match TRBD2. J gave up 0 bases and V 6 bases, and 8 bases lay outside the gene matches. This CDR3 has 16 amino acids. Germline loops: CDR1 WSHSY, CDR2 SAAADI. CDR3 region: CASSTAGSSSYNEQFF. CDR3 bases: TGCGCCAGCAGCACAGCGGGGTCCAGCTCCTACAATGAGCAGTTCTTC.

V is TRBV4-1 and J is TRBJ1-1, with D maybe TRBD1 (5 bases). V was shortened by 2 bases and J by 3 bases, with 7 bases between the two germline ends. This CDR3 is 13 amino acids long. Germline V CDR1 and CDR2: MGHRA, YSYEKL. This chain's CDR3 is CASSQTTDTEAFF. CDR3 DNA: TGCGCCAGCAGCCAAACGACAGACACTGAAGCTTTCTTT.

Written as DNA, the CDR3 is TGTGCCAGCAGTTTAGCCACTAGCGGGCGGGGGGGGAATGAGCAGTTCTTC. This translates into CASSLATSGRGGNEQFF. J is TRBJ2-1 and V is TRBV2, with 9 bases lining up with TRBD2. V lost 5 bases to trimming and J lost 7 bases; unmatched junction nucleotides: 15. The CDR3 is 17 amino acids. Germline V gene sequence: CDR1 SNHLY, CDR2 FYNNEI.

On this clone: One junction end disagrees with the germline gene, perhaps due to a read error. The chain carries TRBV7-7 and TRBJ2-7; D is perhaps TRBD1 (5 bases). CDR1 and CDR2 (germline): SSHAT, FNYEAQ (reference sequence). CDR3 size: 14 residues. As DNA, the CDR3 is TGTGCTAGCAGCTTAAAAGGGGCAGGGTTCGAGCAGTACTTC. Translation: CASSLKGAGFEQYF. Filled out from reference TRBV7-7 and TRBJ2-7, the complete variable domain reads GAGVSQSPRYKVTKRGQDVTLRCDPISSHATLYWYQQALGQGPEFLTYFNYEAQPDKSGLPSDRFSAERPEGSISTLTIQRTEQRDSAMYRCASSLKGAGFEQYFGPGTRLTVT.

The genes are TRBV6-1 and TRBJ2-2, with D maybe TRBD2 (5 bases). Trimming stripped 2 bases from V and 7 bases from J, with 23 bases between. The germline CDR1 and CDR2 sequences are MNHNS and SASEGT. The CDR3 contains 18 residues. For the CDR3, the DNA is TGTGCCAGCAGTGAACACCGAAGTGGAACCAACGCGGGCGGGGAGCTGTTTTTT. Translation: CASSEHRSGTNAGGELFF.

J is TRBJ2-1 and V is TRBV29-1, with 8 bases lining up with TRBD1. The germline V gene encodes CDR1 SQVTM and CDR2 ANQGSEA. The CDR3 consists of 14 residues. With V trimmed by 3 bases and J by 6 bases, 7 bases remained unmatched. The CDR3, as DNA: TGCAGCGTTGACTCCTGGGACAGGCTCAATGAGCAGTTCTTC. This encodes CSVDSWDRLNEQFF.

This clone was seen a single time. This chain links TRBV5-1 with TRBJ1-6; D gene uncertain. V dropped 1 base and J dropped 7 bases, with 15 bases sitting between them. The CDR3 sequence is 16 residues long. Germline loops: CDR1 SGHRS, CDR2 YFSETQ. CDR3 sequence reads: CASSLRSLSMNSPLHF. CDR3 bases: TGCGCCAGCAGCTTGCGTAGCCTTTCAATGAATTCACCCCTCCACTTT.

The J gene is TRBJ1-2, the V gene TRBV18; D remains ambiguous. This CDR3 region has 13 residues. Per the germline V gene, CDR1 is KGHSH and CDR2 is LQKENI. V dropped 6 bases and J dropped 8 bases, with 16 bases sitting between them. Here the CDR3 reads CASSPPHGSGYTF. The CDR3 DNA reads TGTGCCAGCTCGCCCCCTCACGGGAGCGGCTACACCTTC.